This is a list of T cell receptor beta chains from one sample in a study of T cell repertoires in cytomegalovirus infection. TCRdb called the reads again in MiXCR, with one record for every CDR3 protein. This sample has fewer than 200,000 distinct CDR3 sequences, with approximately 19% found just once. The sequencing sample was made of PBMCs. Source of these receptors: a human donor in good health (CMV status not recorded). Some clones in this sample may be carry-over from other donors' samples. Each CDR3 is given with its conserved first and last residue. A D gene is named only where the DNA matches it firmly. Where a row states a size, it is once, few, many or the class of an expanded clone; other rows omit it.

cdr3_aa: CAIREGSGSPLHF; cdr3_nt: TGTGCCATCAGAGAAGGGAGCGGATCACCCCTCCACTTT; j_call: TRBJ1-6; v_call: TRBV10-3; clone_size: NA; d_call: NA
cdr3_aa: CSARRDEKLFF; cdr3_nt: TGCAGTGCTAGGCGCGATGAAAAACTGTTTTTT; j_call: TRBJ1-4; v_call: TRBV20-1; clone_size: NA; d_call: NA
cdr3_aa: CASSLARGTGTDTQYF; cdr3_nt: TGTGCCAGCAGCTTAGCTCGTGGGACAGGCACAGATACGCAGTATTTT; j_call: TRBJ2-3; v_call: TRBV7-9; clone_size: NA; d_call: TRBD1
cdr3_aa: CVSSPDRAVHVEQFF; cdr3_nt: TGTGTCAGCTCACCTGACCGGGCGGTACATGTTGAGCAGTTCTTC; j_call: TRBJ2-1; v_call: TRBV18; clone_size: NA; d_call: NA
cdr3_aa: CASSPGPGVYTF; cdr3_nt: TGTGCCAGCAGTCCGGGTCCGGGTGTCTACACCTTC; j_call: TRBJ1-2; v_call: TRBV28; clone_size: few; d_call: NA
cdr3_aa: CASSIDGRGRLGNQPQHF; cdr3_nt: TGTGCCAGTAGTATAGATGGGAGGGGCCGTCTTGGCAATCAGCCCCAGCATTTT; j_call: TRBJ1-5; v_call: TRBV19; clone_size: few; d_call: NA
cdr3_aa: CAGRGQNTEAFF; cdr3_nt: TGTGCCGGGAGGGGACAGAACACTGAAGCTTTCTTT; j_call: TRBJ1-1; v_call: TRBV6-2/TRBV6-3; clone_size: many; d_call: NA
cdr3_aa: CASREPGTGYGYTF; cdr3_nt: TGCGCCAGCAGAGAACCCGGGACAGGGTATGGCTACACCTTC; j_call: TRBJ1-2; v_call: TRBV10-2; clone_size: few; d_call: TRBD1
cdr3_aa: CASSFGVSGANVLTF; cdr3_nt: TGTGCCAGCAGCTTTGGGGTTAGCGGGGCCAACGTCCTGACTTTC; j_call: TRBJ2-6; v_call: TRBV5-6; clone_size: many; d_call: NA
cdr3_aa: CASSQQRTGSYEQYF; cdr3_nt: TGTGCCAGCAGCCAGCAACGGACAGGGTCCTACGAGCAGTACTTC; j_call: TRBJ2-7; v_call: TRBV4-2; clone_size: few; d_call: TRBD1
cdr3_aa: CSARDIDSRGDTQYF; cdr3_nt: TGCAGTGCTAGAGACATAGACAGCAGGGGAGATACGCAGTATTTT; j_call: TRBJ2-3; v_call: TRBV20-1; clone_size: NA; d_call: NA
cdr3_aa: CASSSHGELFF; cdr3_nt: TGTGCCAGCAGCTCCCACGGGGAGCTGTTTTTT; j_call: TRBJ2-2; v_call: TRBV7-9; clone_size: few; d_call: NA
cdr3_aa: CSVGDRGLYNEQFF; cdr3_nt: TGCAGCGTCGGTGACAGGGGGCTATACAATGAGCAGTTCTTC; j_call: TRBJ2-1; v_call: TRBV29-1; clone_size: NA; d_call: TRBD1
cdr3_aa: CASSAQGSQDTQYF; cdr3_nt: TGTGCCAGCAGCGCACAGGGTTCTCAAGATACGCAGTATTTT; j_call: TRBJ2-3; v_call: TRBV7-2; clone_size: many; d_call: NA
cdr3_aa: CASSLTGTSNQPQHF; cdr3_nt: TGTGCCAGCAGTCTAACCGGGACATCCAATCAGCCCCAGCATTTT; j_call: TRBJ1-5; v_call: TRBV6-1; clone_size: few; d_call: NA
cdr3_aa: CASSSGGFGTGHNEQFF; cdr3_nt: TGTGCCAGCAGCTCCGGGGGGTTTGGGACAGGGCACAATGAGCAGTTCTTC; j_call: TRBJ2-1; v_call: TRBV7-2; clone_size: many; d_call: TRBD1
cdr3_aa: CASSLAPTGAGSNQPQHF; cdr3_nt: TGTGCCAGCAGCTTAGCCCCGACAGGGGCGGGGAGCAATCAGCCCCAGCATTTT; j_call: TRBJ1-5; v_call: TRBV7-2; clone_size: many; d_call: TRBD1
cdr3_aa: CASSIRGQGSTGELFF; cdr3_nt: TGTGCCAGTAGTATACGTGGACAGGGTAGCACCGGGGAGCTGTTTTTT; j_call: TRBJ2-2; v_call: TRBV19; clone_size: NA; d_call: TRBD1
cdr3_aa: CASSLTSSTNEKLSF; cdr3_nt: TGTGCCAGCAGTCTGACATCATCAACTAATGAAAAACTGTCTTTT; j_call: TRBJ1-4; v_call: TRBV27; clone_size: NA; d_call: NA
cdr3_aa: CASRLAGGLHEQFF; cdr3_nt: TGTGCCAGCCGCCTAGCGGGAGGGCTGCATGAGCAGTTCTTC; j_call: TRBJ2-1; v_call: TRBV12-3/TRBV12-4; clone_size: many; d_call: TRBD2
cdr3_aa: CASSLVPGGYNEQFF; cdr3_nt: TGTGCCAGCAGCTTAGTTCCGGGGGGGTACAATGAGCAGTTCTTC; j_call: TRBJ2-1; v_call: TRBV7-8; clone_size: few; d_call: TRBD2
cdr3_aa: CASSYSKETQYF; cdr3_nt: TGTGCCAGCAGTTACTCGAAGGAGACCCAGTACTTC; j_call: TRBJ2-5; v_call: TRBV6-6; clone_size: many; d_call: NA
cdr3_aa: CASSLRLAGRARYEQYF; cdr3_nt: TGTGCCAGCAGCTTACGACTAGCGGGAAGAGCCCGCTACGAGCAGTACTTC; j_call: TRBJ2-7; v_call: TRBV11-1; clone_size: few; d_call: TRBD2
cdr3_aa: CASSHRLASTGELFF; cdr3_nt: TGCGCCAGCAGCCACCGACTAGCTAGTACCGGGGAGCTGTTTTTT; j_call: TRBJ2-2; v_call: TRBV4-1; clone_size: NA; d_call: TRBD2
cdr3_aa: CASRDGHEYQETQYF; cdr3_nt: TGTGCCAGCAGAGATGGACACGAGTACCAAGAGACCCAGTACTTC; j_call: TRBJ2-5; v_call: TRBV7-2; clone_size: many; d_call: NA
cdr3_aa: CASSSTLAEDTQYF; cdr3_nt: TGTGCCAGCAGCTCGACCTTAGCGGAAGATACGCAGTATTTT; j_call: TRBJ2-3; v_call: TRBV11-3; clone_size: many; d_call: NA
cdr3_aa: CASSSPGRVYGYTF; cdr3_nt: TGTGCCAGTAGTTCCCCGGGCAGAGTCTATGGCTACACCTTC; j_call: TRBJ1-2; v_call: TRBV19; clone_size: few; d_call: NA
cdr3_aa: CSAGQGANSPLHF; cdr3_nt: TGCAGCGCCGGACAGGGGGCGAATTCACCCCTCCACTTT; j_call: TRBJ1-6; v_call: TRBV29-1; clone_size: NA; d_call: TRBD1
cdr3_aa: CASPEGLAGEGGHEQYF; cdr3_nt: TGCGCCAGCCCCGAGGGGCTAGCGGGAGAAGGGGGCCACGAGCAGTACTTC; j_call: TRBJ2-7; v_call: TRBV23-1; clone_size: few; d_call: TRBD2
cdr3_aa: CASSPGTGDGYTF; cdr3_nt: TGTGCCAGCAGCCCAGGGACAGGGGACGGCTACACCTTC; j_call: TRBJ1-2; v_call: TRBV9; clone_size: NA; d_call: TRBD1
cdr3_aa: CASSSYGAEAFF; cdr3_nt: TGTGCCAGCAGCTCATACGGGGCTGAAGCTTTCTTT; j_call: TRBJ1-1; v_call: TRBV5-6; clone_size: NA; d_call: NA
cdr3_aa: CASSFRNNQPQHF; cdr3_nt: TGTGCCAGCAGTTTCCGGAACAATCAGCCCCAGCATTTT; j_call: TRBJ1-5; v_call: TRBV27; clone_size: NA; d_call: NA
cdr3_aa: CACTVSGPNTEAFF; cdr3_nt: TGTGCCTGCACGGTCTCGGGGCCGAACACTGAAGCTTTCTTT; j_call: TRBJ1-1; v_call: TRBV28; clone_size: NA; d_call: NA
cdr3_aa: CASSQAGHTVAEAFF; cdr3_nt: TGTGCCAGCAGCCAAGCCGGACACACAGTCGCTGAAGCTTTCTTT; j_call: TRBJ1-1; v_call: TRBV3-1; clone_size: few; d_call: NA
cdr3_aa: CASSNLEASTDTQYF; cdr3_nt: TGTGCCAGCAGCAACCTCGAGGCCTCTACAGATACGCAGTATTTT; j_call: TRBJ2-3; v_call: TRBV2; clone_size: NA; d_call: NA
cdr3_aa: CASSLGQGFSPLHF; cdr3_nt: TGTGCCAGCAGCTTAGGACAGGGGTTTTCACCCCTCCACTTT; j_call: TRBJ1-6; v_call: TRBV11-2; clone_size: NA; d_call: TRBD1
cdr3_aa: CASSFSDTQYF; cdr3_nt: TGTGCCAGCAGTTTCTCAGATACGCAGTATTTT; j_call: TRBJ2-3; v_call: TRBV28; clone_size: many; d_call: NA
cdr3_aa: CASNREGLTDTQYF; cdr3_nt: TGCGCCAGCAATCGGGAGGGACTCACAGATACGCAGTATTTT; j_call: TRBJ2-3; v_call: TRBV5-1; clone_size: NA; d_call: TRBD2
cdr3_aa: CASSGTAANTGELFF; cdr3_nt: TGTGCCAGCAGTGGGACTGCCGCGAACACCGGGGAGCTGTTTTTT; j_call: TRBJ2-2; v_call: TRBV2; clone_size: few; d_call: NA
cdr3_aa: CAISERGEGYTF; cdr3_nt: TGTGCCATCAGTGAGAGGGGGGAAGGCTACACCTTC; j_call: TRBJ1-2; v_call: TRBV10-3; clone_size: many; d_call: NA
cdr3_aa: CSARPTVSYEQYF; cdr3_nt: TGCAGTGCTAGACCTACAGTATCCTACGAGCAGTACTTC; j_call: TRBJ2-7; v_call: TRBV20-1; clone_size: few; d_call: NA
cdr3_aa: CASSLGRSDTEAFF; cdr3_nt: TGTGCCAGCAGCTTGGGGAGATCTGACACTGAAGCTTTCTTT; j_call: TRBJ1-1; v_call: TRBV7-3; clone_size: few; d_call: NA